This T cell receptor beta chain was identified during a study of blood T cells in healthy people across ages. Study-wide results and caveats: Diversity estimates drawn from one million T cells were deemed underestimates. It was the long-lived donors that had more naive CD4+ cells and higher diversity than aged donors. Naive and antigen-experienced cells were not separated, limiting conclusive comparison.

Of note for this clonotype: What it recognizes is unknown. The junction departs from germline at one end; a sequencing error may be responsible.

Sample-barcoded 5' priming and a J-beta primer mix drove a second PCR of about 6 to 11 cycles. TCRdb re-called the 5' RACE reads with MiXCR, one entry per CDR3 protein. Altogether around 900,000 distinct CDR3 sequences are present, roughly 47% being singletons, with the ten largest covering 20% to 25%. Germline assignment: CDR1 MNHEY and CDR2 SVGEGT. The CDR3 loop spans 12 amino acids. The rearrangement links TRBV6-2 or TRBV6-3 to TRBJ2-4; 7 positions match TRBD1. Sequenced: blood. The TCR sequence derives from a woman aged 55-69 years in good health. CDR3 in amino acids: CAIQGTKSIQYF. In DNA, the CDR3 is TGTGCCATACAGGGGACCAAAAGCATTCAGTACTTC.